This TCR beta chain was captured by sequencing in a study of shared clonotypes between healthy human individuals. Deep-level settings were used for running the assay. Clones were read by immunoSEQ multiplex PCR, and TCRdb kept only the in-frame ones, dropping some. Among around 620,000 clones listed, 85% to 95% were seen once. It was CD45RO-negative cells, positively selected for CCR7, that made up naive CD8 cells, with terminally differentiated effector memory CD45RA+ cells excluded. Germline CDR1 SGDLS, CDR2 YYNGEE. The CDR3 runs to 13 residues. Trimming took off 7 bases at V and 0 bases at J, with 10 bases between the two ends. In the case of this clone: What it recognizes is unknown.

General study points: On the whole, naive subsets had larger estimated richness than memory subsets had.

This TCR derives from a woman in her thirties in good health. The sequencing sample was made of naive CD8+ T cells sorted from blood. V gene TRBV9 combines with J gene TRBJ1-2, with a tentative D call TRBD1 (5 bases). The CDR3 reads CASGSTANYGYTF. The CDR3 coding sequence is TGTGCCAGCGGGTCGACAGCTAACTATGGCTACACCTTC.